A selection of T cell receptor beta chains follows, all from one sample in a study of shared clonotypes between healthy human individuals. Only in-frame clones appear in the TCRdb table, and some are missing; sequencing was by immunoSEQ multiplex PCR. The data hold hundreds of thousands of clones, with approximately 96% observed a single time. Sequenced: naive CD8+ T cells sorted from blood. These TCRs come from a woman between 25 and 40 years old in good health. Both conserved end residues are part of each CDR3. The D gene is left open where the match is weak. Not all rows give a size; the values are once, few, many and, for expanded clones, a class.

D	J	size	V	DNA	CDR3
-	TRBJ2-7	-	TRBV28	TGTGCCAGCAGTTTGGCCCTTTTACTGGACCCGGAGCAGTACTTC	CASSLALLLDPEQYF
-	TRBJ2-7	-	TRBV5-6	TGTGCCAGCAGCTTGTGGATCGTCTCCTACGAGCAGTACTTC	CASSLWIVSYEQYF
TRBD1	TRBJ2-5	once	TRBV28	TGTGCCAGCACCCCGGGACAGGGGTTGATACAGACCCAGTACTTC	CASTPGQGLIQTQYF
TRBD1	TRBJ1-2	-	TRBV6-6	TGTGCCAGCAGCTCGGACAGGGCGGATGGCTACACCTTC	CASSSDRADGYTF
-	TRBJ2-3	-	TRBV11-2	TGTGCCAGCAGCTTACCCGCCGGAGCGGTCACAGATACGCAGTATTTT	CASSLPAGAVTDTQYF
-	TRBJ2-4	-	TRBV27	TGTGCCAGCAGTTTCATTGGCGCAAAAAACATTCAGTACTTC	CASSFIGAKNIQYF
-	TRBJ1-3	-	TRBV27	TGTGCCAGCAGTTTATCGAGCACGCCCTCTGGAAACACCATATATTTT	CASSLSSTPSGNTIYF
-	TRBJ2-2	-	TRBV6-1	TGTGCCAGCAGTGAATGGAGGGGGAGAAACACCGGGGAGCTGTTTTTT	CASSEWRGRNTGELFF
-	TRBJ2-1	-	TRBV30	TGTGCCGGATCGGACAGCGATACCTACAATGAGCAGTTCTTC	CAGSDSDTYNEQFF
-	TRBJ2-5	-	TRBV15	TGTGCCACCAGCAGAGATCGAGAGATACAAGAGACCCAGTACTTC	CATSRDREIQETQYF
-	TRBJ1-5	-	TRBV21-1	TGTGCCAGCCGCGAGGAGGGTAGCAATCAGCCCCAGCATTTT	CASREEGSNQPQHF
TRBD2	TRBJ2-1	-	TRBV5-8	TGTGCCAGCAGTTACGGGACTAGCCTTGAGCAGTTCTTC	CASSYGTSLEQFF
TRBD2	TRBJ2-2	-	TRBV7-2	TGTGCCAGCAGCCCGGGACTAGCGGCCTACACCGGGGAGCTGTTTTTT	CASSPGLAAYTGELFF
TRBD2	TRBJ2-7	once	TRBV6-5	TGTGCCAGCAGTCTAGCGGGCACCTACGAGCAGTACTTC	CASSLAGTYEQYF
TRBD1	TRBJ1-1	-	TRBV15	TGTGCCACCAGCCTGGACAGGGGGAACACTGAAGCTTTCTTT	CATSLDRGNTEAFF
-	TRBJ2-2	-	TRBV5-1	TGCGCCAGCAGCTCTAGCCGACAAGGGTACACCGGGGAGCTGTTTTTT	CASSSSRQGYTGELFF
-	TRBJ2-1	-	TRBV5-8	TGTGCCAGCGGCGGCGGCAATGAGCAGTTCTTC	CASGGGNEQFF
-	TRBJ2-3	-	TRBV27	TGTGCCAGCAGTTTGCGAAAGGGGTCGACCACAGATACGCAGTATTTT	CASSLRKGSTTDTQYF
TRBD1	TRBJ1-1	-	TRBV9	TGTGCCAGCACCGGGGACAGCCCATCGCTCACTGAAGCTTTCTTT	CASTGDSPSLTEAFF
-	TRBJ2-7	-	TRBV15	TGTGCCACCAGGGAGGGCGCCAACTACGAGCAGTACTTC	CATREGANYEQYF
-	TRBJ2-7	-	TRBV28	TGTGCCAGCACCCGCCACAACGAGCAGTACTTC	CASTRHNEQYF
-	TRBJ1-1	-	TRBV5-4	TGTGCCAGCAGCTCGGGCCGGGACACTGAAGCTTTCTTT	CASSSGRDTEAFF
TRBD1	TRBJ2-1	-	TRBV4-2	TGTGCCAGCAGCCAAGTACGCGACAGGGGCAATGAGCAGTTCTTC	CASSQVRDRGNEQFF
TRBD1	TRBJ2-3	-	TRBV9	TGTGCCAGCAGCTCTAGGACAGGGAGCACAGATACGCAGTATTTT	CASSSRTGSTDTQYF
-	TRBJ1-1	-	TRBV7-6	TGTGCCAGCAGCCTACCGGGACCGAACACTGAAGCTTTCTTT	CASSLPGPNTEAFF
TRBD2	TRBJ2-4	-	TRBV19	TGTGCCAGTAGTACTCGGACTAGCTTTTCCAAAAACATTCAGTACTTC	CASSTRTSFSKNIQYF
-	TRBJ2-2	-	TRBV11-2	TGTGCCAGCAGCCCGGGGTCCGGGGAGCTGTTTTTT	CASSPGSGELFF
-	TRBJ2-1	-	TRBV7-9	TGTGCCAGCAGCCACCGGACTAAATCCTCCTACAATGAGCAGTTCTTC	CASSHRTKSSYNEQFF
TRBD1	TRBJ2-7	-	TRBV29-1	TGCAGCGCAACCCATGGGGACAGCTACGAGCAGTACTTC	CSATHGDSYEQYF
-	TRBJ2-7	-	TRBV5-4	TGTGCCAGCAGCTTGAGGGACGGCGCCTACGAGCAGTACTTC	CASSLRDGAYEQYF
-	TRBJ2-3	once	TRBV2	TGTGCCAGCGGACAGCCGTCTTCCACAGATACGCAGTATTTT	CASGQPSSTDTQYF
-	TRBJ2-7	-	TRBV6-1	TGTGCCAGCAGTGAATTTCTGCTCTACGAGCAGTACTTC	CASSEFLLYEQYF
-	TRBJ2-2	-	TRBV4-1	TGCGCCAGCAGCCAAAAGGGTGGTCAACGAATGGCCGGGGAGCTGTTTTTT	CASSQKGGQRMAGELFF
TRBD1	TRBJ1-5	-	TRBV7-9	TGTGCCAGCAGCTTAGGGACAGGGCCCTACAATCAGCCCCAGCATTTT	CASSLGTGPYNQPQHF
TRBD2	TRBJ2-1	-	TRBV27	TGTGCCAGCATGGGGACTAGCGGGAGGATAATTACTATCAATGAGCAGTTCTTC	CASMGTSGRIITINEQFF
-	TRBJ2-7	-	TRBV19	TGTGCCAGTAGTACCGCGACTGGAGCCTACGAGCAGTACTTC	CASSTATGAYEQYF
-	TRBJ2-7	-	TRBV11-2	TGTGCCAGCAGCTTAGCTCCCCGTGGTACCTACGAGCAGTACTTC	CASSLAPRGTYEQYF
-	TRBJ2-7	-	TRBV27	TGTGCCAGCACTTCCTACGAGCAGTATTTC	CASTSYEQYF
TRBD1	TRBJ2-7	-	TRBV28	TGTGCCAGCAGTTTCCAGGGACAGGGGGCTTACGAGCAGTACTTC	CASSFQGQGAYEQYF
-	TRBJ2-5	-	TRBV7-2	TGTGCCAGCAGCTATCGAGAGACCCAGTACTTC	CASSYRETQYF
-	TRBJ1-5	few	TRBV4-1	TGCGCCAGCAGCCCACACGCCGGAGGCAATCAGCCCCAGCATTTT	CASSPHAGGNQPQHF
-	TRBJ2-7	-	TRBV6-5	TGTGCCAGCAGCCCCCGCGGCTACGAGCAGTACTTC	CASSPRGYEQYF
-	TRBJ1-6	-	TRBV28	TGTGCCAGCAGTTCAGATACTTTTAATTCACCCCTCCACTTT	CASSSDTFNSPLHF
-	TRBJ2-1	once	TRBV6-5	TGTGCCAGCAGTTACCTACAGGGCTACTACAATGAGCAGTTCTTC	CASSYLQGYYNEQFF
-	TRBJ1-5	-	TRBV9	TGTGCCAGCAGCGACGGACGGACGACCGGGGGGCCCCAGCATTTT	CASSDGRTTGGPQHF
-	TRBJ2-7	-	TRBV7-9	TGTGCCAGCAGCGGGGGACGTTACGAGCAGTACTTC	CASSGGRYEQYF
TRBD1	TRBJ1-3	-	TRBV13	TGTGCCAGCAGCCCACGGACAGGGGAGGTAGCAAACACCATATATTTT	CASSPRTGEVANTIYF
-	TRBJ2-1	once	TRBV28	TGTGCCAGCAGTTTAGGTGGCTGGAGCTCCTACAATGAGCAGTTCTTC	CASSLGGWSSYNEQFF
-	TRBJ2-5	-	TRBV9	TGTGCCAGCAGCACTTCTTGGCAAGAGACCCAGTACTTC	CASSTSWQETQYF
TRBD1	TRBJ1-1	-	TRBV2	TGTGCCAGCACGCCCGGACAGGGTTACACTGAAGCTTTCTTT	CASTPGQGYTEAFF
-	TRBJ2-7	-	TRBV29-1	TGCAGCGTTGAAGATCAATTCCTGGGCGGTACTTGCTACGAGCAGTACTTC	CSVEDQFLGGTCYEQYF
-	TRBJ2-6	-	TRBV27	TGTGCCAGCAGCTACAGGGTCTCTGGGGCCAACGTCCTGACTTTC	CASSYRVSGANVLTF
TRBD2	TRBJ2-1	-	TRBV11-1	TGTGCCAGCAGCTTAAGTAGCGGGAGGGGTGGCAATGAGCAGTTCTTC	CASSLSSGRGGNEQFF
-	TRBJ2-2	-	TRBV9	TGTGCCAGCAGCGTATCCCAGGAGGGCCCGTCCGGGGAGCTGTTTTTT	CASSVSQEGPSGELFF
-	TRBJ2-3	-	TRBV2	TGTGCCAGCTTTCTAGGGGGGGATACGCAGTATTTT	CASFLGGDTQYF